The table lists the clone carrying this T cell receptor beta chain with a few counts. Antigen: not known. CDR1 is MDHEN, CDR2 SYDVKM, per germline. The ends lost 5 bases at V and 7 bases at J; junction bases unmatched: 12. This CDR3 has 17 amino acids. The sample belongs to a study of blood T cells in healthy people across ages. Study-wide points: Roughly linearly, TCR beta diversity per million T cells fell as age increased.

A second PCR of roughly 7 to 11 cycles used a sample-barcoded 5' primer and a J-beta primer mix. A single record per CDR3 protein comes from TCRdb applying MiXCR to the 5' RACE reads. The data show roughly 1.9 million distinct CDR3 sequences, about two fifths seen once. Every sample gave at least 5 micrograms of total RNA when it was extracted. The sequenced sample was blood. The rearrangement joins TRBV28 to TRBJ2-3; 13 bases line up with TRBD2. This sequence was found in a human donor in good health. For the CDR3, the DNA is TGTGCCAGCAGTCACCCGTCAATGACTAGCGGGGGGAATACGCAGTATTTT. Its translation is CASSHPSMTSGGNTQYF.